This T cell receptor beta chain derives from a study of patients and donors after allogeneic stem cell transplantation. This clonotype was observed a handful of times. In TCRdb, the RT-PCR reads were re-called with MiXCR into one record per CDR3 protein. Of 920,000 or so distinct CDR3 sequences in the sample, more than 15% were seen once. The clonotype originates from a human donor who was either an allogeneic HSCT recipient or a stem cell or donor lymphocyte infusion donor (not recorded which). It is not recorded whose cells these are; they may come from a transplant donor. Material: blood, either unsorted or a sorted T cell fraction (not recorded which).

The CDR3 is CASSLRLAGGSNIQYF. The CDR3 region has the DNA TGTGCCAGCAGCTTACGTCTAGCGGGGGGTTCAAACATTCAGTACTTC. V is TRBV11-2 and J is TRBJ2-4; 11 positions agree with TRBD2. V lost 2 bases, J lost 6 bases, and 6 bases stayed unmatched. Germline V gives CDR1 SGHAT, CDR2 FQNNGV. There are 16 residues in the CDR3.